Listed below are T cell receptor beta chains from one sample, sequenced in a study of T-cell memory formation after mild COVID-19. TCRdb independently ran MiXCR on the 5' RACE reads; one entry per CDR3 protein. Of about 450,000 distinct CDR3 sequences in the sample, around 22% are singletons; the top ten hold approximately 14%. The material sequenced was PBMCs or a T cell subset sorted from them (not recorded which). The receptors shown here come from an adult woman who had mild COVID-19 (a few samples of this study predate the infection). Cell type and time point are not known. The conserved cysteine and the conserved F or W are not part of the CDR3 here. For some rows the clone size is stated as once, few or many, or as a class when expanded; others skip it.

J gene,V gene,clone size,CDR3 protein
TRBJ1-2,TRBV20-1,few,SARDPGQGRGLRGYT
TRBJ2-3,TRBV6-1,NA,ASSAETTQY
TRBJ2-3,TRBV14,NA,ASRQGQVDTQY
TRBJ2-1,TRBV5-1,few,ASSGGLRNEQF
TRBJ2-3,TRBV24-1,few,ATSDAGTGWDTQY
TRBJ2-3,TRBV12-3/TRBV12-4,few,ASSLGGGTTDTQY
TRBJ2-2,TRBV24-1,few,ATSDLGGTNTGELF
TRBJ1-5,TRBV30,NA,AWTLGQGNQPQH
TRBJ1-1,TRBV29-1,NA,SVVPGQGRTEAF
TRBJ2-2,TRBV2,NA,AILTGTSGTGELF
TRBJ1-4,TRBV5-1,NA,ASSLATQGSGKLF
TRBJ2-1,TRBV7-6,NA,ASSLEHRSYNEQF
TRBJ2-3,TRBV7-2,few,ASTARLAGMGTQY
TRBJ2-3,TRBV19,few,ASSVAGVPDTQY
TRBJ2-7,TRBV29-1,NA,SVGAGTGVEQY
TRBJ1-1,TRBV18,few,ASSPPAPGHTEAF
TRBJ2-7,TRBV7-2,NA,ASSLQREREQY
TRBJ2-7,TRBV20-1,NA,SAMGLAASYEQY
TRBJ1-2,TRBV30,NA,AWRQRSPYGYT
TRBJ2-1,TRBV20-1,few,SAAGQAYNEQF
TRBJ2-5,TRBV6-5,NA,ASSPHLGGQY
TRBJ1-6,TRBV12-3/TRBV12-4,NA,ASTHMGQHSSPLH
TRBJ2-3,TRBV24-1,many,ATSDPSGEDTQY
TRBJ2-1,TRBV10-3,few,AISGGDRANEQF
TRBJ2-2,TRBV6-2/TRBV6-3,few,ASSYWTSGRFIGELF
TRBJ2-1,TRBV7-9,few,ASSLDRLASINEQF
TRBJ1-2,TRBV7-2,NA,ASSLGAGENYGYT
TRBJ2-1,TRBV5-1,NA,ASTGGQGSNEQF
TRBJ2-1,TRBV5-1,NA,ASSLANVYSGRVDNEQF
TRBJ2-2,TRBV7-6,many,ASSYTGELF
TRBJ2-1,TRBV7-3,many,ASSPRTGFNEQF
TRBJ1-2,TRBV10-3,many,AISEPLGQGRGGYT
TRBJ2-3,TRBV7-2,many,ASSLFADTQY
TRBJ1-2,TRBV7-9,few,ASSFKGGTPKGYT
TRBJ2-1,TRBV30,NA,AWSASGSSYNEQF
TRBJ2-3,TRBV5-1,few,ASSAGTSDLDTQY
TRBJ1-4,TRBV6-5,few,ASSYLGGIEKLF
TRBJ1-1,TRBV5-1,few,ASSLFPGKNTEAF
TRBJ2-3,TRBV7-9,NA,ASTLGQGADTQY
TRBJ2-3,TRBV29-1,NA,SVGRDSTDTQY
TRBJ2-7,TRBV7-8,NA,ASSLAGGLAGGYEQY
TRBJ1-5,TRBV29-1,NA,SAWDGVNQPQH
TRBJ1-1,TRBV29-1,few,SVAGAASGGMNTEAF
TRBJ1-1,TRBV19,NA,ASSIPGYTEAF
TRBJ2-7,TRBV12-3/TRBV12-4,NA,ASSLGRRAYEQY
TRBJ2-4,TRBV7-3,NA,ASSRGGSAQNIQY
TRBJ1-2,TRBV24-1,few,ATSDPLTEANYGYT
TRBJ2-7,TRBV5-1,many,ASSRPPPPESGQEY
TRBJ1-1,TRBV20-1,few,SAQIRDRGWNTEAF
TRBJ1-5,TRBV7-8,NA,ASSPWTGGRHGDQPQH
TRBJ2-7,TRBV5-4,NA,ASSFGAGSSYEQY
TRBJ1-5,TRBV28,few,ASSWGTGIRSNQPQH
TRBJ1-1,TRBV18,NA,ASSPLIGATSNTEAF
TRBJ1-2,TRBV6-1,NA,ASSPHPHYRGQDYGYT
TRBJ2-1,TRBV20-1,NA,SASGRGANEQF
TRBJ1-4,TRBV2,NA,ASSENRGPNEKLF
TRBJ2-3,TRBV7-2,NA,ASSLVEVTQY
TRBJ2-1,TRBV12-3/TRBV12-4,NA,ASTLARLHNEQF
TRBJ2-7,TRBV20-1,NA,SAQGTSGVYEQY